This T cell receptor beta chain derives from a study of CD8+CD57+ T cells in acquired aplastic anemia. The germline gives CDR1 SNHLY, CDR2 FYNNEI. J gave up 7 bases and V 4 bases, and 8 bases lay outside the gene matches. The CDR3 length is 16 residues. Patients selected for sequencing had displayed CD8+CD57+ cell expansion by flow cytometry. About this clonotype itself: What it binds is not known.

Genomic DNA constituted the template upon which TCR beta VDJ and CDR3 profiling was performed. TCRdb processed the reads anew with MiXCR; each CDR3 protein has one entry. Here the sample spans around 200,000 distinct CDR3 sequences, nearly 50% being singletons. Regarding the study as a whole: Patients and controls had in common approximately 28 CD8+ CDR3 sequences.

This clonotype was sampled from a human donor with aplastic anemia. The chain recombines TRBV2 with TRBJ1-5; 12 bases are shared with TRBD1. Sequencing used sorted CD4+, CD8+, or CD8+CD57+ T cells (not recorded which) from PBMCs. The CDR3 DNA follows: TGTGCCAGCAGTGTGGGACAGGGGGCGACGGGGCAGCCCCAGCATTTT. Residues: CASSVGQGATGQPQHF.